This TCR beta chain appears in the sequencing data of a study of OX40 agonist ivuxolimab in advanced cancers. Study conclusions and caveats: The study observed clonal expansion of CD4+ and CD8+ blood T cells by week 6 at 0.1 to 3.0 mg/kg.

Germline CDR1 MDHEN, CDR2 SYDVKM. Trimming pared 6 bases from V and 3 bases from J, leaving 14 bases between. The length of the CDR3 is 14 residues. To note about this clone: Its antigen remains unknown.

Only in-frame clones appear in the TCRdb table, and some are missing; sequencing was by immunoSEQ multiplex PCR. The table has roughly 56,000 clones, roughly 86% seen once; the top ten hold more than 2.5%. This receptor was obtained from an adult with an advanced solid tumor such as melanoma, head and neck, liver or kidney cancer. This sample comprised CD4+ or CD8+ T cells sorted from blood, obtained in a trial of the OX40 agonist ivuxolimab. V and J are TRBV28 and TRBJ1-2, with a tentative D call TRBD1 (5 bases). CDR3 nucleotides: TGTGCCAGCAGCGCACCGGGGGGTGACTATGGCTACACCTTC. Translation: CASSAPGGDYGYTF.